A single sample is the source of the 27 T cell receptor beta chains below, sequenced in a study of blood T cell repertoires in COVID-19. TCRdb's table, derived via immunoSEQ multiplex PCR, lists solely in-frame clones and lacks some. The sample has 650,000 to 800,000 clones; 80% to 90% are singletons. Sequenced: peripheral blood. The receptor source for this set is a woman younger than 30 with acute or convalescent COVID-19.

This CDR3 reads CASSHGGGAFF. In DNA, the CDR3 is TGTGCCAGCAGCCACGGCGGGGGGGCTTTCTTT. The chain recombines TRBV3-1 (or the pseudogene TRBV3-2) with TRBJ1-1, with D maybe TRBD1 (5 bases). This CDR3 is built from 11 residues. Trimming took off 3 bases at V and 11 bases at J, with 10 bases between the two ends. Germline V CDR1 and CDR2: LGHDT, YNNKEL (reference sequence).

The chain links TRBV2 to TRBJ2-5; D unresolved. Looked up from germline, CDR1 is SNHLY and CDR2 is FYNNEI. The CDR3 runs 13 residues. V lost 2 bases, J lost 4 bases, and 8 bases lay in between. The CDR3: CASSEHMAETQYF. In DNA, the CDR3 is TGTGCCAGCAGTGAACACATGGCAGAGACCCAGTACTTC.

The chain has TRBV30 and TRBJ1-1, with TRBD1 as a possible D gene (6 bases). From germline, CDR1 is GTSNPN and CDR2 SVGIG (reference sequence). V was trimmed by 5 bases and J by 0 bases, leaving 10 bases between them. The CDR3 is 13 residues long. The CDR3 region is CAWEQGLNTEAFF. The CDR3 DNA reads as TGTGCCTGGGAACAGGGTTTGAACACTGAAGCTTTCTTT.

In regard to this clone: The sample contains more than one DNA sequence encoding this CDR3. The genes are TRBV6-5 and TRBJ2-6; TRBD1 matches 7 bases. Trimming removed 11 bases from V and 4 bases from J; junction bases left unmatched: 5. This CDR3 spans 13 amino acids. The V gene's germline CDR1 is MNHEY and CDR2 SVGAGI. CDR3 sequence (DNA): TGTGCCTCCAGGGGGTCCGGGGCCAACGTCCTGACTTTC. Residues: CASRGSGANVLTF.

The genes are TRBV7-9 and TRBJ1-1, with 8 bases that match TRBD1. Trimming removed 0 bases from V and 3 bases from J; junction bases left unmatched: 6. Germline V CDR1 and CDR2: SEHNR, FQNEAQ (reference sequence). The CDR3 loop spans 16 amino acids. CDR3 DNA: TGTGCCAGCAGCTTAGCAGTCCACAGGGGGGACACTGAAGCTTTCTTT. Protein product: CASSLAVHRGDTEAFF. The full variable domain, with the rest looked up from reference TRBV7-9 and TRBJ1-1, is DTGVSQNPRHKITKRGQNVTFRCDPISEHNRLYWYRQTLGQGPEFLTYFQNEAQLEKSRLLSDRFSAERPKGSFSTLEIQRTEQGDSAMYLCASSLAVHRGDTEAFFGQGTRLTVV.

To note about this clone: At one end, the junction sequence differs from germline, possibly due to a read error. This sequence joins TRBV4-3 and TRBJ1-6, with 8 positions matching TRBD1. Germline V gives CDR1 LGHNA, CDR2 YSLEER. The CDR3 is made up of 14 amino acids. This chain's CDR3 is CASSPADRDSPLHF. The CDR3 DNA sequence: TGCGCCAGCAGCCCGGCGGACAGGGATTCGCCCCTCCACTTT.

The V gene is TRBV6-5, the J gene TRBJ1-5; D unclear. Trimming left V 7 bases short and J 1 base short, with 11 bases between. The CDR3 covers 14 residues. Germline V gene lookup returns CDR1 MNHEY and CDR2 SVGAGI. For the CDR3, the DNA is TGTGCCAGCACAAAGACGGGGAGCAATCAGCCCCAGCATTTT. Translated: CASTKTGSNQPQHF.

The chain's CDR3 is CASSPLTGQGSDTQYF. CDR3 nucleotide sequence: TGTGCCAGCAGCCCCTTAACGGGACAGGGGTCAGATACGCAGTATTTT. The chain employs TRBV13 and TRBJ2-3; 10 bases agree with TRBD1. From germline, CDR1 is PRHDT and CDR2 FYEKMQ (reference sequence). Unmatched junction bases numbered 9, after V lost 5 bases and J lost 4 bases. CDR3 length equals 16 residues.

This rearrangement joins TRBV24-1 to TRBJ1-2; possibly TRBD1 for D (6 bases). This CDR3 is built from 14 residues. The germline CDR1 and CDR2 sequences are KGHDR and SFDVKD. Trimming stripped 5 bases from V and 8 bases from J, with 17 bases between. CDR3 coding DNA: TGTGCCACCAGTGCTACAGGGACAAGTAAAGGCTACACCTTC. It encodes CATSATGTSKGYTF.

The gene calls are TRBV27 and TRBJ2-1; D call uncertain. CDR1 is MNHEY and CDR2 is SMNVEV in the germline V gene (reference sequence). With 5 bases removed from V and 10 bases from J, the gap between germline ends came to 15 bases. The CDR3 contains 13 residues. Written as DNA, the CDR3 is TGTGCCAGCAGTCTCCACGAGCTTCGAGAGCAGTTCTTC. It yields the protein CASSLHELREQFF.

CDR3 loop: CAVNKEDYEQYF. In DNA, the CDR3 is TGTGCCGTTAATAAGGAGGACTACGAGCAGTACTTC. The rearrangement uses TRBV30 and TRBJ2-7; a possible D gene is TRBD2 (5 bases). The germline V gene has CDR1 GTSNPN and CDR2 SVGIG (reference sequence). The CDR3 consists of 12 residues. Trimming shortened V by 8 bases and J by 3 bases, and 14 bases separated the two germline ends.

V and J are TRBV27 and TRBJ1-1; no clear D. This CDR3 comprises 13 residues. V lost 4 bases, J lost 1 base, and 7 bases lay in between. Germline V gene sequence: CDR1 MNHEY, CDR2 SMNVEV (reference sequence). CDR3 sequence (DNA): TGTGCCAGCAGTTGGAACAGGAACACTGAAGCTTTCTTT. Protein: CASSWNRNTEAFF.

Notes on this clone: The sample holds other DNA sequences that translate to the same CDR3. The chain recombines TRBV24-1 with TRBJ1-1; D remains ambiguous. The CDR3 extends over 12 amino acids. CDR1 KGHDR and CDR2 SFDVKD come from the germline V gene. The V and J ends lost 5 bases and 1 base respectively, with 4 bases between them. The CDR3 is CATSGRNTEAFF. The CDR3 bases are TGTGCCACCAGTGGTAGGAACACTGAAGCTTTCTTT.

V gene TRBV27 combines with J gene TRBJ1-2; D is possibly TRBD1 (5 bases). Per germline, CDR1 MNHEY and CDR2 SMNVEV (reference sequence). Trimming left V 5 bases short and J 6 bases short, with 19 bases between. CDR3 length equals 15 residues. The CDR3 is CASSPAGLSRDGYTF. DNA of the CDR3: TGTGCCAGCAGTCCCGCAGGGTTAAGTAGAGATGGCTACACCTTC.

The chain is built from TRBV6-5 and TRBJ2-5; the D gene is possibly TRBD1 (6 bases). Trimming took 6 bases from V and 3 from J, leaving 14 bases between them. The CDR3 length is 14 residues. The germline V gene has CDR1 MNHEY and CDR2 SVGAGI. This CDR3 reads CASSLLGGKETQYF. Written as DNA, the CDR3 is TGTGCCAGCAGCTTGTTAGGGGGAAAAGAGACCCAGTACTTC.

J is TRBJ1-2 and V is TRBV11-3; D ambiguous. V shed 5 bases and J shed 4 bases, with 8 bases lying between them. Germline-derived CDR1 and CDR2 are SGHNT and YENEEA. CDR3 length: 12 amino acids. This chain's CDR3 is CASSDKGYGYTF. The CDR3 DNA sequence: TGTGCCAGCAGCGACAAAGGCTATGGCTACACCTTC.

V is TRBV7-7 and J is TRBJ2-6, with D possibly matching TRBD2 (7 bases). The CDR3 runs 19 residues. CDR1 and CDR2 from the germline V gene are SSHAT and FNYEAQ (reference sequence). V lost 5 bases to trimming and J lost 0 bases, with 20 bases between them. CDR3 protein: CASSPVGGQTSSGANVLTF. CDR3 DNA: TGTGCCAGCAGCCCAGTGGGGGGGCAGACAAGCTCTGGGGCCAACGTCCTGACTTTC.

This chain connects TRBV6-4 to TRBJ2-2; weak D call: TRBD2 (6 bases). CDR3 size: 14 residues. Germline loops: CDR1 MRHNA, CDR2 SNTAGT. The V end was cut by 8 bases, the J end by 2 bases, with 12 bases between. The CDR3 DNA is TGTGCCAGCCCCCCGGGGGACAACACCGGGGAGCTGTTTTTT. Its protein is CASPPGDNTGELFF.

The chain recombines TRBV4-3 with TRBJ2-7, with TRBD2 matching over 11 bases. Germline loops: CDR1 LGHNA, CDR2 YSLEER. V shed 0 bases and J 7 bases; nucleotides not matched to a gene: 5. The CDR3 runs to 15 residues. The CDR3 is CASSQDLAGGREQYF. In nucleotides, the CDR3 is TGCGCCAGCAGCCAAGACCTAGCGGGGGGTCGAGAGCAGTACTTC.

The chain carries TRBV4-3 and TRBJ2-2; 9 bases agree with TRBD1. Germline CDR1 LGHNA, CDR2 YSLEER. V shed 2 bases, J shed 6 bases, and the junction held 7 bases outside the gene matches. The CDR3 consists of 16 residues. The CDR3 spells CASSQFTGGAAGELFF. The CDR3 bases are TGCGCCAGCAGCCAATTTACAGGGGGCGCAGCCGGGGAGCTGTTTTTT.

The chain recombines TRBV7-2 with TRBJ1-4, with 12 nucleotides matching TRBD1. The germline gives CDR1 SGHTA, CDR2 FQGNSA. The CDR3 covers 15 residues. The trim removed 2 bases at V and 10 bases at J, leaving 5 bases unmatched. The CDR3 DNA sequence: TGTGCCAGCAGCTTATCCGGGACAGGGGGCGGAAAACTGTTTTTT. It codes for CASSLSGTGGGKLFF.

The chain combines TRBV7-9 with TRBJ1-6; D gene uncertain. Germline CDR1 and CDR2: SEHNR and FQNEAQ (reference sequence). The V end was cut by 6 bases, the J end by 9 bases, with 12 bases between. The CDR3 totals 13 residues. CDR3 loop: CASSPTGFSPLHF. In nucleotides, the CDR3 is TGTGCCAGCAGTCCCACCGGTTTTTCACCCCTCCACTTT.

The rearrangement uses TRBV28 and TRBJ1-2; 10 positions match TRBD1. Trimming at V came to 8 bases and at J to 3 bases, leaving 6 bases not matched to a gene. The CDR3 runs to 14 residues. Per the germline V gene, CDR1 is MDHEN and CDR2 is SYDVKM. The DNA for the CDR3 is TGTGCCAGCGGGCCGGGACAGGGGTACTATGGCTACACCTTC. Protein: CASGPGQGYYGYTF.

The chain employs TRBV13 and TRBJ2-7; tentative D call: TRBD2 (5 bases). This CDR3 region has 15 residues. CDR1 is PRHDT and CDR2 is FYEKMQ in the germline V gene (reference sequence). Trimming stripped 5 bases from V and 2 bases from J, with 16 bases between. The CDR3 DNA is TGTGCCAGCAGCCCCCCCCCACTAGAAGCCTACGAGCAGTACTTC. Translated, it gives CASSPPPLEAYEQYF.

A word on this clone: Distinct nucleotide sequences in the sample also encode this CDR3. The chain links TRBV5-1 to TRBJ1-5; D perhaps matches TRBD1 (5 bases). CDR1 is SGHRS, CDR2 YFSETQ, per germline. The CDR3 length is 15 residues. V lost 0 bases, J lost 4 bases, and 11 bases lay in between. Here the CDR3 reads CASSLDSGGNQPQHF. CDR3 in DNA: TGCGCCAGCAGCTTGGATTCGGGGGGGAATCAGCCCCAGCATTTT.

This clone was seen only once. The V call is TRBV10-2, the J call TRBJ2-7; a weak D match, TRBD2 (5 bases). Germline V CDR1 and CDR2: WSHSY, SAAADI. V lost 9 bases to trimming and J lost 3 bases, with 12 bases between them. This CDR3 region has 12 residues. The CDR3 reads CASLDWDYEQYF. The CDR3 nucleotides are TGCGCCAGTCTGGACTGGGACTACGAGCAGTACTTC.

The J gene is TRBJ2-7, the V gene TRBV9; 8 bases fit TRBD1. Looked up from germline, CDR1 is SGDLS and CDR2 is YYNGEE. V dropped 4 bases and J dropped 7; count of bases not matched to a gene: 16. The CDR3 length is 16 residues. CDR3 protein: CASSHKPAGTGIEQYF. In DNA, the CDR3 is TGTGCCAGCAGCCACAAACCGGCCGGGACAGGTATTGAGCAGTACTTC. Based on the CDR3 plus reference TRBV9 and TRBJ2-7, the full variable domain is DSGVTQTPKHLITATGQRVTLRCSPRSGDLSVYWYQQSLDQGLQFLIQYYNGEERAKGNILERFSAQQFPDLHSELNLSSLELGDSALYFCASSHKPAGTGIEQYFGPGTRLTVT.